One T cell receptor (beta chain) is described in this entry. Its antigen remains unknown. The protocol was immunoSEQ multiplex PCR, while the TCRdb copy is restricted to in-frame clones and leaves out a portion. The data contain tens of thousands of clones, roughly 80% of them singletons. The sample's time point: blood 2 weeks post-SBRT. This sample's treatment: 15 Gy SBRT to primary tumor, nephrectomy 4 weeks later. The sample belongs to a study of radiation and T cells in renal cell carcinoma. About the research overall: Nephrectomy followed 15 Gy stereotactic body radiation by 4 weeks.

Whole-study results and caveats: Top tumor clonotypes rose in blood 2 weeks post-radiation, then contracted.

Specimen: blood, collected from a patient whose treatment included radiotherapy and nephrectomy. The source is a woman in her sixties or seventies with renal cell carcinoma.

CDR3: CASSMSSGANVLTF. As DNA, the CDR3 is TGTGCCAGTAGTATGAGCTCTGGGGCCAACGTCCTGACTTTC. The rearrangement links TRBV19 to TRBJ2-6; D not certain. Germline values: CDR1 LNHDA, CDR2 SQIVND (reference sequence). V lost 3 bases to trimming and J lost 0 bases, with 3 bases between them. This CDR3 has 14 amino acids. Together with reference TRBV19 and TRBJ2-6, the CDR3 gives the full variable domain: DGGITQSPKYLFRKEGQNVTLSCEQNLNHDAMYWYRQDPGQGLRLIYYSQIVNDFQKGDIAEGYSVSREKKESFPLTVTSAQKNPTAFYLCASSMSSGANVLTFGAGSRLTVL.